This is a list of T cell receptor beta chains from one sample in a study of response to subunit inactivated influenza vaccine. MiXCR was run by TCRdb on the RT-PCR reads, yielding one entry per CDR3 protein. The sample consists of 400,000 to 650,000 distinct CDR3 sequences, approximately 7.7% of them appearing once. Sequencing used PBMCs from blood, obtained roughly 24 months after vaccination. These receptors were taken from a man in his fifties or sixties who received an inactivated influenza vaccine. Each CDR3 is given with its conserved first and last residue. The order of the fields is J gene, clone size, V gene, D gene, CDR3 DNA, CDR3 protein. A D gene is named only where the DNA matches it firmly. Size is omitted from some rows. Given values are once, few, many or a class for expanded clones.

TRBJ1-1	.	TRBV5-5	.	TGTGCCAGCAGCTGGGGGGGGCGGAATCGGGCTGAAGCTTTCTTT	CASSWGGRNRAEAFF
TRBJ2-3	.	TRBV20-1	.	TGCAGTGCTAGAGGAACATCGGGACTCCTAAGCACAGATACGCAGTATTTT	CSARGTSGLLSTDTQYF
TRBJ2-1	.	TRBV20-1	TRBD1	TGCCGTGCTTCCCCGACAGGGAAGAGTGGGCAGTTCTTC	CRASPTGKSGQFF
TRBJ2-3	.	TRBV5-1	TRBD2	TGCGCCAGCAGCGTCCTAGCGGGGGATAGAGATACGCAGTATTTT	CASSVLAGDRDTQYF
TRBJ1-5	many	TRBV7-2	.	TGTGCCAGCAGCTTAGGGCAACAGCCCCAGCATTTT	CASSLGQQPQHF
TRBJ2-7	few	TRBV7-9	.	TGTGCCAGCAGCTCCTATCTCCCCTACGAGCAGTACTTC	CASSSYLPYEQYF
TRBJ2-2	.	TRBV5-1	TRBD1	TGCGCCAGCAGCCCCCGACAGGGGGCGGTCACCGGGGAGCTGTTTTTT	CASSPRQGAVTGELFF
TRBJ2-6	.	TRBV29-1	.	TGCAGCGTGGGAAGTACCTCTGGGGCCAACGTCCTGACTTTC	CSVGSTSGANVLTF
TRBJ1-1	.	TRBV5-1	.	TGCGCCAGCAGCTTGGCCGGGGACCAGCCTGAAGCTTTCTTT	CASSLAGDQPEAFF
TRBJ2-3	many	TRBV29-1	TRBD2	TGCAGCTCATCCTTTAGCGGGAGTGGCACAGATACGCAGTATTTT	CSSSFSGSGTDTQYF
TRBJ2-5	.	TRBV4-1	.	TGCGCCAGCAGCCAAGATCTAGGGCGAGATACCCAGTACTTC	CASSQDLGRDTQYF
TRBJ1-1	few	TRBV30	.	TGTGCCTGGAGATCTAACACTGAAGCTTTCTTT	CAWRSNTEAFF
TRBJ1-1	.	TRBV12-3/TRBV12-4	.	TGTGCCAGCACCGCAGCAGGGGTTGGGACTGAAGCTTTCTTT	CASTAAGVGTEAFF
TRBJ2-2	.	TRBV4-3	TRBD1	TGCGCCAGCAGCCTCCAGGGGGCTCGTGACACCGGGGAGCTGTTTTTT	CASSLQGARDTGELFF
TRBJ2-2	once	TRBV5-5	.	TGTGCCAGCAGCCTTGGCGGGCTCGGGGAGCTGTTTTTT	CASSLGGLGELFF
TRBJ1-2	many	TRBV6-5	.	TGTGCCAGCAGTTACGCGAGCCAGGGGAACTATGGCTACACCTTC	CASSYASQGNYGYTF
TRBJ2-3	.	TRBV3-1	TRBD2	TGTGCCTGCTGTTTAGCGAGTTGGCGGGAGATAGGTAGCACAGATACGCAGTATTTT	CACCLASWREIGSTDTQYF
TRBJ2-7	.	TRBV28	TRBD2	TGTGCCACCGTAACTAGCGCTTCCTACGAGCAGTACTTC	CATVTSASYEQYF
TRBJ2-2	few	TRBV5-1	TRBD1	TGCGCCAGCAGCCGAAGACCGGGACAGGGAGACACCGGGGAGCTGTTTTTT	CASSRRPGQGDTGELFF
TRBJ2-2	.	TRBV20-1	TRBD2	TGCAGTGCTACCCGGGGGGGCGCCGGGGAGCTGTTTTTT	CSATRGGAGELFF
TRBJ2-1	.	TRBV5-1	.	TGCGCCAGCACCCCTGGCGGGGTTTACAATGAGCAGTTCTTC	CASTPGGVYNEQFF
TRBJ2-3	.	TRBV5-6	.	TGTGCCAGCAGCTTGGTCCCAACCTATGGGATTAGGGATACGCAGTATTTT	CASSLVPTYGIRDTQYF
TRBJ1-1	many	TRBV5-1	TRBD1	TGCGCCAGCAGCTTAGTACAGGGGTTGGTCCCTGAAGCTTTCTTT	CASSLVQGLVPEAFF
TRBJ2-3	few	TRBV7-6	.	TGTGCCAGCAGCTTAGGGGCCGCTATAAATACTCAGTATTTT	CASSLGAAINTQYF
TRBJ1-1	many	TRBV10-3	.	TGTGCCATCAGGGCGACAGGAGACAACACTGAAGCTTTCTTT	CAIRATGDNTEAFF
TRBJ2-1	many	TRBV14	.	TGTGCCAGCAGCCAGGATAGGACTGCGCGTAGTGAGCAGTTCTTC	CASSQDRTARSEQFF
TRBJ1-4	.	TRBV5-1	TRBD1	TGCGCCAGCAGCTTGTCAGTCAGGGGGACTGAAAAACTGTTTTTT	CASSLSVRGTEKLFF
TRBJ1-5	few	TRBV12-3/TRBV12-4	TRBD1	TGTGCCAGCAGTCTGGGACAGCCCAGCAATCAGCCCCAGCATTTT	CASSLGQPSNQPQHF
TRBJ2-7	.	TRBV7-9	TRBD2	TGTGCCAGCAGCGCGGGAGTAGCATGGGAGCAGTACTTC	CASSAGVAWEQYF